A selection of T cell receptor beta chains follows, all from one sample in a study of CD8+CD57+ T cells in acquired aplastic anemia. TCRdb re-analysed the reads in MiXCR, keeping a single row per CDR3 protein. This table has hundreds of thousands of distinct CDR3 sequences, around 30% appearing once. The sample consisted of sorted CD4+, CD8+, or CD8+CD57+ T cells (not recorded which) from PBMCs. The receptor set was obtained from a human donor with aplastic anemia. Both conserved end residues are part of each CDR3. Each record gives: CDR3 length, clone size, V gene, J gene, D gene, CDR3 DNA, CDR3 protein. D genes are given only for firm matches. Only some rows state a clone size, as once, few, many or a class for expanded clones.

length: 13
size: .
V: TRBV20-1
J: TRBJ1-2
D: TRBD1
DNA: TGCAGTGCTAGAGGCAGGGGGGATTCTGGCTACACCTTC
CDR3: CSARGRGDSGYTF

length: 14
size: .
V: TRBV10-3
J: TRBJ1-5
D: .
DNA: TGTGCCAGCTTGGGGGTTGATAGCAATCAGCCCCAGCATTTT
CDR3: CASLGVDSNQPQHF

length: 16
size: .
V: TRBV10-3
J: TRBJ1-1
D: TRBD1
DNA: TGTGCCAGCAGTCGGAGGACAGGGGAGATGAACACTGAAGCTTTCTTT
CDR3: CASSRRTGEMNTEAFF

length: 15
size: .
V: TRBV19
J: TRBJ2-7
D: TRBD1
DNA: TGTGCCAGTAGTTCCGGGACAGGGGAGGGCTACGAGCAGTACTTC
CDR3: CASSSGTGEGYEQYF

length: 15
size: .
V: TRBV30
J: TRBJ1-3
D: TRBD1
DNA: TGTGCCTCCTCAGGGGGAGCCCTCTTTGGAAACACCATATATTTT
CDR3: CASSGGALFGNTIYF

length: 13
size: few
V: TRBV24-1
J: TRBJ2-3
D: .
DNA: TGTGCCACCGGTGACCACTCGTTGGATGCGCAGTATTTT
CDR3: CATGDHSLDAQYF

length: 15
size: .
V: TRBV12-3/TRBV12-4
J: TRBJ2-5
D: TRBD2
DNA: TGTGCCAGCAGTTACACTAGCGGCGCCGGAGAGACCCAGTACTTC
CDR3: CASSYTSGAGETQYF

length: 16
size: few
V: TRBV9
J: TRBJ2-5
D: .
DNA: TGTGCCAGCAGCGTAGGTCCGGAGCGCGTTCAAGAGACCCAGTACTTC
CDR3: CASSVGPERVQETQYF

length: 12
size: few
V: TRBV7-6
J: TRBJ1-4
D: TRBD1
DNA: TGTGCCAGCAGGACAGGGGTTGAAAAACTGTTTTTT
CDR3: CASRTGVEKLFF

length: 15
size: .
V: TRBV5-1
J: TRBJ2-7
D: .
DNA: TGCGCCAGCAGCCTTTTAGACAGCGCATCCTACGAGCAGTACTTC
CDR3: CASSLLDSASYEQYF

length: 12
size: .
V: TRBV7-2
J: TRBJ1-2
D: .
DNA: TGTGCCAGCAGTTCCGCCCTCTATGGCTACACCTTC
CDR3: CASSSALYGYTF

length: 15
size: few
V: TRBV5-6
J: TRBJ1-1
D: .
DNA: TGTGCCAGCAGCCGTTATTGGCAGGGGATAACTGAAGCTTTCTTT
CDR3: CASSRYWQGITEAFF

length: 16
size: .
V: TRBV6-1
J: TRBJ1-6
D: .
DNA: TGTGCCAGCAGTGAGGCCCCCATAATAGTCAATTCACCCCTCCACTTT
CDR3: CASSEAPIIVNSPLHF

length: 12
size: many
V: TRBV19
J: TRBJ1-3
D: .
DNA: TGTGCCAGTAGGCCATCTGGAAACACCATATATTTT
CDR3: CASRPSGNTIYF

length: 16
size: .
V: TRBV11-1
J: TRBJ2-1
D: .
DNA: TGTGCCAGCAGCTTAATCGGACACCGGATGTACAATGAGCAGTTCTTC
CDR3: CASSLIGHRMYNEQFF

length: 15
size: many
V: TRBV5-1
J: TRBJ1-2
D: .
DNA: TGCGCCAGCAGCTTGGATCAGGGCGGTCTGGATGGCTACACCTTC
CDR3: CASSLDQGGLDGYTF

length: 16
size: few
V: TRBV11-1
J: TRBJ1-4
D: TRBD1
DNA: TGTGCCAGCAGCTGGGGGGGACAGGAAGAAAATGAAAAACTGTTTTTT
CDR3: CASSWGGQEENEKLFF

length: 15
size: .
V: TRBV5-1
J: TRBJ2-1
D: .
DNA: TGCGCCAGCAGCGATGACAGTAGCTCCTACAATGAGCAGTTCTTC
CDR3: CASSDDSSSYNEQFF

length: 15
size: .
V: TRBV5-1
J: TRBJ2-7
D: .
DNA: TGCGCCAGCAGTTTTGAGGGGGGGAACGCCTACGAGCAGTACTTC
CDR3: CASSFEGGNAYEQYF

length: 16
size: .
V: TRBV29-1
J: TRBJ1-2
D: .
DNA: TGCAGCGTTGAGGACAGCAAGAACGCCTTGGGGAGTGGCTACACCTTC
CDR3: CSVEDSKNALGSGYTF

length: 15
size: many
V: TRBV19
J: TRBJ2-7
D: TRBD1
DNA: TGTGCCAGTAGTGAGACCGGGACAGGGATCCACGAGCAGTACTTC
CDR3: CASSETGTGIHEQYF

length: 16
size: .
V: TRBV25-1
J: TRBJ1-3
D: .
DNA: TGTGCCAGCAGTGGCTGGGGGGTTGAATCTGGAAACACCATATATTTT
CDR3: CASSGWGVESGNTIYF

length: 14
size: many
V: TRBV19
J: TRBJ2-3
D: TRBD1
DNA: TGTGCCAGTAGTTTTCGACAGGGCCCCAATACGCAGTATTTT
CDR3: CASSFRQGPNTQYF

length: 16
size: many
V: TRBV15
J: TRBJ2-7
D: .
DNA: TGTGCCACCAGCAGATACTTACAGGGGGGGACCTACGAGCAGTACTTC
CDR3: CATSRYLQGGTYEQYF

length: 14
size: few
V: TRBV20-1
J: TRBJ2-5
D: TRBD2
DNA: TGCAGTGCAACGAATAGCGGGAGGGGAGAGACCCAGTACTTC
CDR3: CSATNSGRGETQYF

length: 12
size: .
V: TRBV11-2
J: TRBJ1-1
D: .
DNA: TGTGCCAGCAGCTTAGGCGGATATGAAGCTTTCTTT
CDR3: CASSLGGYEAFF

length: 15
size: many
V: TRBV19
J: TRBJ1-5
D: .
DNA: TGTGCCAGTAGTATAAACAGCTATAGCAATCAGCCCCAGCATTTT
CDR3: CASSINSYSNQPQHF